This T cell receptor beta chain was captured by sequencing in a study of OX40 agonist ivuxolimab in advanced cancers. About the study as a whole: Ivuxolimab was a fully human IgG2 agonistic monoclonal antibody targeting the costimulatory receptor OX40 (CD134). Intravenous ivuxolimab was administered to patients every 2 weeks at six dose levels: 0.01, 0.1, 0.3, 1.5, 3 and 10 mg/kg. Among the roughly 50 dose-escalation patients, approximately 20 had hepatocellular carcinoma, approximately 15 melanoma, 9 renal cell carcinoma and 9 head and neck cancer. The dose-escalation cohort was 80% to 90% male with a mean age of about 54 years, ranging from roughly 23 to 80. Prior anti-PD-1, anti-PD-L1 or anti-CTLA-4 therapy was permitted, and about 40% of dose-escalation patients had received checkpoint inhibitors. Three dose-escalation patients achieved partial responses, one with hepatocellular carcinoma and two with cutaneous melanoma. The purpose of peripheral TCRbeta sequencing was to test whether ivuxolimab changed TCR sequence diversity and led to clonal T-cell expansion. The paper describes the monotherapy dose-escalation part (N of about 57 patients) of the phase I trial of ivuxolimab.

Overall results and qualifications from the work: The antigen specificity of the peripheral T cells that underwent clonal expansion was not determined. Clonal expansion of both CD4+ and CD8+ blood T cells was observed from baseline to week 6 at doses 0.1 to 3.0 mg/kg. Partial responders in the 0.1-3.0 mg/kg groups had among the lowest normalized peripheral clonal expansion, especially among CD8+ T cells. Low levels of normalized T-cell clonal expansion were also seen in some patients who did not respond. After ivuxolimab, expanded clones were on average more numerous among CD8+ T cells than among CD4+ T cells.

This clone appeared a few times. The antigen it binds to is not known. Qualities for individual bases were not recorded, and no much larger clone is one base off. Patients with autoimmune disease history or receiving systemic immunosuppression were excluded from the trial. Peripheral blood for TCR sequencing was collected from all dose cohorts at baseline, on cycle 4 day 1, and on cycle 7 day 1. The samples were drawn from a first-in-human, open-label, multicenter phase I dose-escalation trial of ivuxolimab. Adults with locally advanced or metastatic melanoma, renal cell carcinoma, hepatocellular carcinoma or head and neck squamous cell carcinoma were enrolled in the trial. Before TCR sequencing, CD4+ T cells and CD8+ T cells from peripheral blood were sorted into separate populations. Genomic DNA was isolated from the sorted cells so that the TCRbeta CDR3 region could be sequenced. The immunoSEQ Assay was used for sequencing of TCRbeta CDR3 regions. Here the immuneACCESS table is served through TCRdb, limited to in-frame sequences with V and J called. Missing clones are a known gap in these copies; in checked studies unresolved V genes cover under half, and the rest lacks a known reason. Here the sample has roughly 86,000 clones; 85% to 90% occur a single time. The biggest ten clones account for around 7% of the sample.

CDR1 and CDR2 are drawn from the germline V gene (reference sequence): MNHNY, SVGAGI. At the junction V is shortened by 5 bases and J by 6 bases, with 7 bases in between. The CDR3 numbers 11 residues from cysteine through phenylalanine. Kept here is only the CDR3 DNA, which spans 33 bases and is read in frame from base 1. The rearranged segments are TRBV6-6 and TRBJ1-2, with no reliable assignment of the D segment. The TCR originated in an adult with an advanced solid tumor such as melanoma, head and neck, liver or kidney cancer. Sample: CD4+ or CD8+ T cells sorted from blood, taken in a trial of the OX40 agonist ivuxolimab. The CDR3 region: CASSEIHGYTF. The nucleotides read TGTGCCAGCAGTGAAATCCATGGCTACACCTTC.